This passage covers 5 T cell receptor beta chains from one sample sequenced in a study of human T cells and chemical hapten exposure. Stated time point: healthy volunteer bleed at 2 weeks. Before extraction, the whole blood was not fractionated, and total RNA was taken from it. TCRdb re-analysed the RACE reads in MiXCR, keeping a single row per CDR3 protein. This table has some 120,000 distinct CDR3 sequences, approximately 10% appearing once. Sequencing was done on a sample of whole blood. All receptors come from a male donor in good health. Some clones in this sample may be carry-over from other donors' samples.

This clonotype appeared many times. The rearrangement uses TRBV10-3 and TRBJ2-2, with 10 bases fitting TRBD1. Trimming took 2 bases from V and 6 from J; bases not matched to a gene: 21. This CDR3 is built from 21 residues. Germline V gene sequence: CDR1 ENHRY, CDR2 SYGVKD. As DNA, the CDR3 is TGTGCCATCAGTGAGATTCCCGGGACAGGGGCCTCCCGGGAGGGGGCCGGGGAGCTGTTTTTT. It yields the protein CAISEIPGTGASREGAGELFF.

This chain uses TRBV29-1 with TRBJ2-5; D is ambiguous. The CDR3 contains 10 residues. V was clipped by 6 bases and J by 0 bases, with 2 bases between them. In germline, CDR1 is SQVTM, CDR2 ANQGSEA. The CDR3 sequence: CSVDQETQYF. CDR3 nucleotide sequence: TGCAGCGTCGACCAAGAGACCCAGTACTTC.

The chain uses TRBV20-1 and TRBJ2-7; 8 positions agree with TRBD2. Germline CDR1 and CDR2: DFQATT and SNEGSKA (reference sequence). The CDR3 loop spans 13 amino acids. V was pared by 3 bases and J by 3 bases, with 4 bases of the junction left unmatched. CDR3 loop: CSASSGRNYEQYF. CDR3 coding DNA: TGCAGTGCTAGCAGCGGGAGAAACTACGAGCAGTACTTC.

The chain combines TRBV20-1 with TRBJ1-1; D is undetermined. Germline CDR1 is DFQATT and CDR2 is SNEGSKA (reference sequence). V was shortened by 5 bases and J by 4 bases, with 14 bases between the two germline ends. The CDR3 has 13 amino acids. As DNA, the CDR3 is TGCAGTGCTCCCCGTGGTAGGGTCACTGAAGCTTTCTTT. Translated: CSAPRGRVTEAFF.

The V call is TRBV6-4, the J call TRBJ1-5; a possible D gene is TRBD1 (6 bases). Looked up from germline, CDR1 is MRHNA and CDR2 is SNTAGT. The V gene lost 5 bases and the J gene lost 0 bases, with 20 bases spanning the gap. The CDR3 loop spans 18 amino acids. CDR3 amino acids: CASSPGNRDQYSNQPQHF. The CDR3, as DNA: TGTGCCAGCAGTCCGGGGAACAGGGACCAATATAGCAATCAGCCCCAGCATTTT.